Each of the 26 T cell receptor beta chains below was sequenced from the same sample in a study of T-cell reconstitution after alpha-beta-depleted transplantation in children. The TCRbeta library incorporated unique molecular identifiers. TCRdb processed the PCR reads anew with MiXCR; each CDR3 protein has one entry. The table has about 590,000 distinct CDR3 sequences, 10% to 15% seen once. The sample here was PBMCs, mostly from graft donor cells, taken 360 days after TCRalphabeta/CD19-depleted stem cell transplant. These receptors all come from a male patient under 18 who had a stem cell transplant for acute myeloid leukemia, so the T cells may come from the graft donor.

Regarding this clonotype: In this CDR3 the conserved last residue, phenylalanine or tryptophan, is missing, so a read error is likely. The V gene is TRBV29-1, the J gene TRBJ2-1; 8 positions match TRBD2. The trim removed 6 bases at V and 0 bases at J, leaving 1 base unmatched. Per germline, CDR1 SQVTM and CDR2 ANQGSEA. The CDR3 totals 13 residues. CDR3 sequence (DNA): TGCAGCGTCGGGGGGGGCTCCTACAATGAGCAGTTCATC. It encodes CSVGGGSYNEQFI.

The V call is TRBV10-3, the J call TRBJ2-2, with 7 nucleotides matching TRBD1. With V trimmed by 10 bases and J by 1 base, 6 bases remained unmatched. The CDR3 length is 14 residues. Germline V gene data show CDR1 as ENHRY and CDR2 as SYGVKD. The CDR3 DNA follows: TGTGCCACGAAAAGGGACAGGAACACCGGGGAGCTGTTTTTT. Amino acid sequence: CATKRDRNTGELFF.

This clonotype appeared many times. This rearrangement joins TRBV11-1 to TRBJ2-4; no definite D call. V was trimmed by 4 bases and J by 1 base, leaving 17 bases between them. CDR1 and CDR2 from the germline V gene are SGHAT and FQDESV (reference sequence). CDR3 length: 17 residues. In DNA form, the CDR3 reads TGTGCCAGCAGCTATGTTATAGGGTCCCCGGCCAAAAACATTCAGTACTTC. Amino acid sequence: CASSYVIGSPAKNIQYF. Complete variable domain (other parts from reference TRBV11-1 and TRBJ2-4): EAEVAQSPRYKITEKSQAVAFWCDPISGHATLYWYRQILGQGPELLVQFQDESVVDDSQLPKDRFSAERLKGVDSTLKIQPAELGDSAMYLCASSYVIGSPAKNIQYFGAGTRLSVL.

The V and J genes are TRBV7-2 and TRBJ1-3, with D hard to call. V lost 5 bases and J 6 bases, leaving 17 bases between the germline ends. The CDR3 is 15 amino acids. Germline-derived CDR1 and CDR2 are SGHTA and FQGNSA. The CDR3 sequence: CASSPRVSAANTIYF. DNA for the CDR3: TGTGCCAGCAGCCCTCGGGTCTCGGCGGCAAACACCATATATTTT.

The table lists this clonotype with many counts. This rearrangement joins TRBV10-3 to TRBJ2-1, with 7 bases fitting TRBD2. The germline gives CDR1 ENHRY, CDR2 SYGVKD. Unmatched junction bases numbered 8, after V lost 10 bases and J lost 5 bases. This CDR3 has 13 amino acids. CDR3 bases: TGTGCCACCGTAGAAGCGGGGAACAATGAGCAGTTCTTC. This gives the protein CATVEAGNNEQFF.

This clonotype was seen a handful of times. The chain uses TRBV18 and TRBJ2-7, with D possibly being TRBD2 (6 bases). This CDR3 spans 13 amino acids. Germline CDR1 is KGHSH and CDR2 is LQKENI. V was clipped by 2 bases and J by 6 bases, with 11 bases between them. The CDR3 loop reads CASSPGTGGEQYF. CDR3 DNA: TGTGCCAGCTCACCAGGCACCGGGGGCGAGCAGTACTTC.

V gene TRBV7-4 combines with J gene TRBJ2-5; D is perhaps TRBD2 (5 bases). The CDR3 sequence is 19 residues long. Trimming pared 4 bases from V and 1 base from J, leaving 25 bases between. CDR1 and CDR2 (germline): SGHVT, SQSDAQ. The CDR3 DNA reads as TGTGCCAGCAGCTCTCACCCCATTCGTAGCAGAGGGATCCAAGAGACCCAGTACTTC. Its translation: CASSSHPIRSRGIQETQYF.

This chain connects TRBV10-3 to TRBJ2-7, with 12 bases fitting TRBD2. The V segment lost 3 bases and the J segment 4 bases; nucleotides outside the gene matches: 7. The germline V gene has CDR1 ENHRY and CDR2 SYGVKD. CDR3 length: 16 amino acids. The CDR3 DNA reads as TGTGCCATCAGTGAAGTACTAGCGGGAGGAGCGTACGAGCAGTACTTC. It is translated as CAISEVLAGGAYEQYF.

The sample holds many counts of this clonotype. V and J are TRBV28 and TRBJ2-6; D call uncertain. CDR1 and CDR2 (germline): MDHEN, SYDVKM. Trimming cost V 9 bases and J 2 bases, with 5 bases left between them. CDR3 length: 12 amino acids. The CDR3 coding sequence is TGTGCCAGTAGGGCTGGGGCCAACGTCCTGACTTTC. This encodes CASRAGANVLTF. Looking up the rest from reference TRBV28 and TRBJ2-6 gives the full variable domain: DVKVTQSSRYLVKRTGEKVFLECVQDMDHENMFWYRQDPGLGLRLIYFSYDVKMKEKGDIPEGYSVSREKKERFSLILESASTNQTSMYLCASRAGANVLTFGAGSRLTVL.

Here the CDR3 DNA reads TGTGCCTGGAGTACCGGGACTATTCATGAGCAGTTCTTC. Translating it yields CAWSTGTIHEQFF. The chain uses TRBV30 and TRBJ2-1; 7 bases align to TRBD2. This CDR3 is built from 13 residues. The ends lost 2 bases at V and 8 bases at J; junction bases unmatched: 6. From germline, CDR1 is GTSNPN and CDR2 SVGIG (reference sequence).

The table lists this clonotype with many counts. The rearrangement joins TRBV28 to TRBJ2-7; D tentatively fits TRBD1 or TRBD2 (7 bases each). The CDR3 runs to 15 residues. Germline CDR1 MDHEN, CDR2 SYDVKM. Trimming took off 7 bases at V and 9 bases at J, with 25 bases between the two ends. CDR3 sequence reads: CASTPIDRDYAVQYF. CDR3 bases: TGTGCCAGCACCCCCATAGACAGGGACTACGCTGTGCAGTACTTC. Full variable domain (remainder filled in from reference TRBV28 and TRBJ2-7): DVKVTQSSRYLVKRTGEKVFLECVQDMDHENMFWYRQDPGLGLRLIYFSYDVKMKEKGDIPEGYSVSREKKERFSLILESASTNQTSMYLCASTPIDRDYAVQYFGPGTRLTVT.

The CDR3 nucleotides are TGTGCCAGCAGTTTTAAAAACGGGTACGAGCAGTACTTC. It is translated as CASSFKNGYEQYF. V usage is TRBV12-3 or TRBV12-4 and J usage is TRBJ2-7; D gene uncertain. Between the trimmed V and J ends, which lost 3 bases and 4 bases, there was a span of 10 bases. The CDR3 consists of 13 residues.

This clonotype came up many times. The chain recombines TRBV7-3 with TRBJ2-2; 9 bases map to TRBD1. Germline V lookup: CDR1 SGHTA, CDR2 FQGTGA. This CDR3 has 15 amino acids. The J segment lost 3 bases and the V segment lost 5 bases, leaving 4 bases of the junction unmatched. The CDR3 reads CASSTRQGDTGELFF. In DNA, the CDR3 is TGTGCCAGCAGCACCCGACAGGGGGACACCGGGGAGCTGTTTTTT.

This sequence joins TRBV20-1 and TRBJ2-7, with a tentative D call TRBD2 (6 bases). The CDR3 length is 14 residues. V was clipped by 4 bases and J by 6 bases, with 19 bases between them. CDR1 and CDR2 (germline): DFQATT, SNEGSKA (reference sequence). CDR3 in amino acids: CSATMEGWMGEQYF. CDR3 nucleotide sequence: TGCAGTGCTACGATGGAGGGCTGGATGGGCGAGCAGTACTTC.

In its sample, this clonotype was seen a few times. The J gene is TRBJ2-5, the V gene TRBV5-1; 10 bases fit TRBD2. V dropped 4 bases and J dropped 2; count of bases not matched to a gene: 11. Germline V lookup: CDR1 SGHRS, CDR2 YFSETQ. The CDR3 is 17 residues long. DNA for the CDR3: TGCGCCAGCAGCCACGGGACTAGCGCCTTTTCTCAAGAGACCCAGTACTTC. This gives the protein CASSHGTSAFSQETQYF.

Many counts were recorded for this clonotype. The rearrangement uses TRBV20-1 and TRBJ2-7, with 8 bases that match TRBD1. Germline V gene lookup returns CDR1 DFQATT and CDR2 SNEGSKA (reference sequence). Losses at the gene ends were 1 base for V and 2 bases for J; bases not matched to a gene: 7. The CDR3 consists of 15 residues. The CDR3 nucleotides are TGCAGTGCTAGAGCCCGACAGGGGACCCCCTACGAGCAGTACTTC. Residues: CSARARQGTPYEQYF.

J is TRBJ2-5 and V is TRBV5-1; a possible D gene is TRBD2 (6 bases). Per germline, CDR1 SGHRS and CDR2 YFSETQ. The CDR3 consists of 12 residues. V was shortened by 4 bases and J by 10 bases, with 14 bases between the two germline ends. The CDR3 is CASSIDGRNQYF. CDR3 nucleotides: TGCGCCAGCAGCATCGACGGGAGAAACCAGTACTTC.

This chain uses TRBV25-1 with TRBJ2-2; D unresolved. The CDR3 consists of 14 residues. V was clipped by 4 bases and J by 1 base, with 7 bases between them. CDR1 MGHDK and CDR2 SYGVNS come from the germline V gene. The CDR3 loop reads CASSGRLNTGELFF. DNA of the CDR3: TGTGCCAGCAGTGGACGGTTGAACACCGGGGAGCTGTTTTTT.

This clonotype was found a few times. The chain carries TRBV23-1 and TRBJ2-5; 10 nucleotides match TRBD2. TRBV23-1 is sorted into the ORF group, with uncertain function. The CDR3 length is 17 residues. J was trimmed by 3 bases and V by 10 bases; bases with no gene match: 17. CDR3 sequence (DNA): TGCGCCACCATTGATGGCTCTAGCGGGAGCAGAGAAGAGACCCAGTACTTC. Amino acids: CATIDGSSGSREETQYF.

This clonotype was seen repeatedly, ten times or more. The chain carries TRBV28 and TRBJ2-7; TRBD1 matches 9 bases. This CDR3 has 15 amino acids. V lost 4 bases, J lost 3 bases, and 7 bases stayed unmatched. The germline gives CDR1 MDHEN, CDR2 SYDVKM. The chain's CDR3 is CASSSYRGQLYEQYF. The CDR3 DNA reads as TGTGCCAGCAGTTCGTACAGGGGGCAACTCTACGAGCAGTACTTC.

The chain is built from TRBV29-1 and TRBJ2-7, with 12 positions matching TRBD2. Germline lookup yields CDR1 SQVTM and CDR2 ANQGSEA. There are 14 residues in the CDR3. Unmatched junction bases numbered 4, after V lost 5 bases and J lost 2 bases. The CDR3 DNA sequence: TGCAGCGTTACACGACTAGCGGGGGCCTACGAGCAGTACTTC. Residues: CSVTRLAGAYEQYF.

This clonotype showed up just a few times. The rearrangement uses TRBV30 and TRBJ2-1; 11 positions agree with TRBD2. Germline CDR1 and CDR2: GTSNPN and SVGIG (reference sequence). The CDR3 runs to 14 residues. Trimming removed 5 bases from V and 3 bases from J; junction bases left unmatched: 3. The CDR3 reads CAWLAGGGYNEQFF. CDR3 coding DNA: TGTGCCTGGCTAGCGGGAGGAGGCTACAATGAGCAGTTCTTC.

This clonotype was counted between two and nine times. At one of its ends the junction is not consistent with the germline gene, which may arise from a read error. This chain joins TRBV12-3 or TRBV12-4 and TRBJ2-1, with D perhaps matching TRBD2 (6 bases). CDR3 length equals 16 residues. The CDR3 region has the DNA TGTGCCAGCAATAGGGTCGCGGGGAAGATAGCCAATGAACAGTTCTTC. Translated: CASNRVAGKIANEQFF.

In this sample, this clonotype turned up a few times. The CDR3 DNA is TGTGCCAGCAGCCCAAGAGGCGGGGGGCTGGGCAAAAACATTCAGTACTTC. The encoded protein is CASSPRGGGLGKNIQYF. The chain links TRBV7-2 to TRBJ2-4, with 8 bases lining up with TRBD2. The CDR3 runs 17 residues. V gave up 5 bases and J gave up 3 bases; unmatched junction bases: 12. Germline CDR1 and CDR2: SGHTA and FQGNSA. Full variable domain (missing parts from reference TRBV7-2 and TRBJ2-4): GAGVSQSPSNKVTEKGKDVELRCDPISGHTALYWYRQSLGQGLEFLIYFQGNSAPDKSGLPSDRFSAERTGGSVSTLTIQRTQQEDSAVYLCASSPRGGGLGKNIQYFGAGTRLSVL.

Worth noting for this clonotype: A much larger clonotype is one base distant, so this may be a read error. The chain uses TRBV28 and TRBJ1-2; TRBD1 matches at 11 bases. The CDR3 is made up of 15 amino acids. The junction had 14 bases not matched to a gene; V was cut back by 9 bases and J by 8 bases. CDR1 and CDR2 (germline): MDHEN, SYDVKM. The CDR3 sequence: CARSPSGTGGKGYTF. In DNA form, the CDR3 reads TGTGCCAGAAGCCCCTCCGGGACAGGGGGAAAAGGCTACACCTTC.

V is TRBV4-1 and J is TRBJ2-1; TRBD2 matches at 12 bases. Losses at the gene ends were 0 bases for V and 0 bases for J; bases not matched to a gene: 18. The germline V gene encodes CDR1 MGHRA and CDR2 YSYEKL. This CDR3 is 23 amino acids long. This chain's CDR3 is CASSQDIRGLAGGTISSYNEQFF. The CDR3 DNA follows: TGCGCCAGCAGCCAAGATATTAGGGGTCTAGCGGGAGGGACGATCAGCTCCTACAATGAGCAGTTCTTC.